A selection of T cell receptor beta chains follows, all from one sample in a study of monozygotic twins with inflammatory bowel disease. TCRdb reanalyzed the 5' RACE reads, giving one entry per CDR3 protein sequence and no DNA. Its table lists fewer than 200,000 distinct CDR3 sequences. The sample was blood. These receptors were obtained from a human donor with ulcerative colitis or Crohn's disease, or a healthy co-twin of an affected twin (not recorded which). The CDR3 runs from the conserved cysteine through the conserved F or W. The order of the fields is V gene, J gene, CDR3 protein.

TRBV5-1,TRBJ1-1,CASSLRTANTEAFF
TRBV7-2,TRBJ1-2,CASSHGGFNYGYTF
TRBV12-3/TRBV12-4,TRBJ2-6,CASSENGANVLTF
TRBV12-3/TRBV12-4,TRBJ1-1,CASSRGQGSEAFF
TRBV9,TRBJ2-7,CASSIGGGPSNEQYF
TRBV20-1,TRBJ1-3,CSARGTPGNTIYF
TRBV20-1,TRBJ2-1,CSAREGTNNEQFF
TRBV7-9,TRBJ1-4,CASSPFLGGGEKLFF
TRBV7-9,TRBJ1-2,CASGRRDIVYTF
TRBV20-1,TRBJ2-7,CSAIPGTGGTSYEQYF
TRBV7-2,TRBJ1-3,CASSLERRENTIYF
TRBV7-9,TRBJ2-7,CASSLNDQGGSYEQYF
TRBV7-2,TRBJ2-2,CASSQGGSANTGELFF
TRBV5-1,TRBJ2-7,CASRPGRVRTHEQYF
TRBV11-2,TRBJ2-5,CASSPAQETQYF
TRBV7-2,TRBJ1-4,CASSRDSDSKKLFF
TRBV20-1,TRBJ2-7,CSVGQDATYEQYF
TRBV20-1,TRBJ2-5,CSASLVAGETQYF
TRBV20-1,TRBJ2-1,CSVRGPSYNEQFF
TRBV20-1,TRBJ2-2,CSARRDSWELFF
TRBV6-1,TRBJ2-3,CASSVLAGGPADTQYF
TRBV5-1,TRBJ2-1,CASSPKGQEINEQFF
TRBV7-2,TRBJ2-1,CASSSREARAHNEQFF
TRBV30,TRBJ1-6,CAWSKRSSYNSPLHF